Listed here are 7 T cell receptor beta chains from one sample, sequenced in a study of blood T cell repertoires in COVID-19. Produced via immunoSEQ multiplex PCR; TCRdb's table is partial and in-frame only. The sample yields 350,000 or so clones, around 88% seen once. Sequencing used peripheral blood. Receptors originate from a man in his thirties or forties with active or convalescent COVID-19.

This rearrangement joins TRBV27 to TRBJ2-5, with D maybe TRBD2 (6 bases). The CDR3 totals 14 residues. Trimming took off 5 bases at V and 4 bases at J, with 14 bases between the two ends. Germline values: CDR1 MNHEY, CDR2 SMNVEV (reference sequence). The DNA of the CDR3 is TGTGCCAGCAGTCACCTTCGGGGAGGAGAGACCCAGTACTTC. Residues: CASSHLRGGETQYF.

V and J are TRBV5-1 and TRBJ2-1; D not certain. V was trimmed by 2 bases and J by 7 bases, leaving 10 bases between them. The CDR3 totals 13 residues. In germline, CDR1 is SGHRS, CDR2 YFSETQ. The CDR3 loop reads CASSLNSQNEQFF. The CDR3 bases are TGCGCCAGCAGCTTAAACAGCCAAAATGAGCAGTTCTTC.

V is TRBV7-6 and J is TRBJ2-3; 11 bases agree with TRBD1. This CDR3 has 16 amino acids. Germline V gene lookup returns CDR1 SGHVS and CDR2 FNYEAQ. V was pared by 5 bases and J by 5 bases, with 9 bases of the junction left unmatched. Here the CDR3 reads CASSPESGTGGDTQYF. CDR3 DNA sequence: TGTGCCAGCAGCCCCGAATCCGGGACAGGGGGAGATACGCAGTATTTT.

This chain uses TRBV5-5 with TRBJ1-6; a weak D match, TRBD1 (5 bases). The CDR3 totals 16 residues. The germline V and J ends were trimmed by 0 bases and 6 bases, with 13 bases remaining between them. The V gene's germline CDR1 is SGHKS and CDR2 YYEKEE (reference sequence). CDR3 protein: CASSLGARAVNSPLHF. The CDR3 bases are TGTGCCAGCAGCTTGGGTGCCAGGGCGGTTAATTCACCCCTCCACTTT.

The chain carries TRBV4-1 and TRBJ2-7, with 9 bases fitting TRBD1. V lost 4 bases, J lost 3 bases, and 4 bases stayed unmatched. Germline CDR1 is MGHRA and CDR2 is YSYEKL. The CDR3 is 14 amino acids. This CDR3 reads CASSLMTGGYEQYF. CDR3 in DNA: TGCGCCAGCAGCCTAATGACAGGGGGCTACGAGCAGTACTTC.

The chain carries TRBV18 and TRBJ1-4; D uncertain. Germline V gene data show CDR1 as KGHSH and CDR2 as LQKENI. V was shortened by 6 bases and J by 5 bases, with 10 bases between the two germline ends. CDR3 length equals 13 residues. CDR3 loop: CASSQRENEKLFF. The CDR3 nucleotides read TGTGCCAGCTCTCAACGGGAGAATGAAAAACTGTTTTTT. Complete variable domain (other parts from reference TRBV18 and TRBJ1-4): NAGVMQNPRHLVRRRGQEARLRCSPMKGHSHVYWYRQLPEEGLKFMVYLQKENIIDESGMPKERFSAEFPKEGPSILRIQQVVRGDSAAYFCASSQRENEKLFFGSGTQLSVL.

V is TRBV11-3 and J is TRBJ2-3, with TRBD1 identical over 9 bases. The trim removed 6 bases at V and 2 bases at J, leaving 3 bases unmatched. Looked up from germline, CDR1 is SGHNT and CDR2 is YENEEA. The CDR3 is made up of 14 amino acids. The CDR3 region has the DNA TGTGCCAGCAGTAACAGGGGGCCCACAGATACGCAGTATTTT. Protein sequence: CASSNRGPTDTQYF. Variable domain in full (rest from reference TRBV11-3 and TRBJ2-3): EAGVVQSPRYKIIEKKQPVAFWCNPISGHNTLYWYLQNLGQGPELLIRYENEEAVDDSQLPKDRFSAERLKGVDSTLKIQPAELGDSAVYLCASSNRGPTDTQYFGPGTRLTVL.